The 32 T cell receptor beta chains listed next were all sequenced from one sample in a study of OX40 agonist ivuxolimab in advanced cancers. Profiled with immunoSEQ multiplex PCR; TCRdb holds only in-frame clones, not every one. Counted here are about 79,000 clones, roughly 88% occurring once; the ten biggest clones make up about 4%. The starting material was CD4+ or CD8+ T cells sorted from blood, obtained in a trial of the OX40 agonist ivuxolimab. These TCRs come from an adult with an advanced solid tumor such as melanoma, head and neck, liver or kidney cancer.

V gene TRBV6-5 combines with J gene TRBJ2-3, with D maybe TRBD2 (6 bases). V lost 4 bases and J lost 5, with 13 bases in between. The CDR3 contains 14 residues. Germline V lookup: CDR1 MNHEY, CDR2 SVGAGI. CDR3 protein: CASSSRPRGDTQYF. DNA for the CDR3: TGTGCCAGCAGTTCCCGACCGCGGGGAGATACGCAGTATTTT.

The rearrangement joins TRBV2 to TRBJ2-1, with 11 bases matching TRBD2. V dropped 10 bases and J dropped 5; count of bases not matched to a gene: 10. The CDR3 is 15 amino acids. Germline V gives CDR1 SNHLY, CDR2 FYNNEI. CDR3 nucleotides: TGTGCCACCTCCGGACTAGCGGGTAGAAACAATGAGCAGTTCTTC. This encodes CATSGLAGRNNEQFF.

The genes are TRBV6-5 and TRBJ2-1, with D possibly being TRBD1 or TRBD2 (7 bases each). With 7 bases removed from V and 6 bases from J, the gap between germline ends came to 13 bases. The CDR3 consists of 13 residues. Germline values: CDR1 MNHEY, CDR2 SVGAGI. The CDR3 DNA follows: TGTGCCAGCAATTCCAGGGGGGGCAATGAGCAGTTCTTC. Its protein is CASNSRGGNEQFF.

The rearrangement uses TRBV5-4 and TRBJ2-7, with D perhaps matching TRBD1 (6 bases). The CDR3 length is 15 residues. Germline CDR1 SGHNT, CDR2 YYREEE (reference sequence). Deletions cut 4 bases from V and 6 bases from J, with 20 bases between. The CDR3 loop reads CASSQDHTGYGEQYF. The CDR3 nucleotides are TGTGCCAGCAGCCAAGATCATACAGGGTACGGCGAGCAGTACTTC. Looking up the rest from reference TRBV5-4 and TRBJ2-7 gives the full variable domain: ETGVTQSPTHLIKTRGQQVTLRCSSQSGHNTVSWYQQALGQGPQFIFQYYREEENGRGNFPPRFSGLQFPNYSSELNVNALELDDSALYLCASSQDHTGYGEQYFGPGTRLTVT.

This rearrangement joins TRBV5-4 to TRBJ2-5; 8 nucleotides agree with TRBD2. V trimming: 7 bases; J trimming: 2 bases; junction bases outside the gene matches: 10. Germline V CDR1 and CDR2: SGHNT, YYREEE (reference sequence). This CDR3 is built from 15 residues. The CDR3 DNA is TGTGCCAGCCAAAAAGCGGGAGTGGGGCAAGAGACCCAGTACTTC. Translated: CASQKAGVGQETQYF.

This clone was seen more than once but under ten times. The chain has TRBV2 and TRBJ1-2; perhaps TRBD1 as D (5 bases). With 6 bases removed from V and 2 bases from J, the gap between germline ends came to 13 bases. The CDR3 is 14 residues long. In germline, CDR1 is SNHLY, CDR2 FYNNEI. The CDR3 protein is CASSAGTGNYGYTF. For the CDR3, the DNA is TGTGCCAGCAGCGCCGGGACGGGAAACTATGGCTACACCTTC. Full variable domain (outside the CDR3, taken from reference TRBV2 and TRBJ1-2): EPEVTQTPSHQVTQMGQEVILRCVPISNHLYFYWYRQILGQKVEFLVSFYNNEISEKSEIFDDQFSVERPDGSNFTLKIRSTKLEDSAMYFCASSAGTGNYGYTFGSGTRLTVV.

The chain recombines TRBV11-3 with TRBJ1-1; D is uncertain. Trimming shortened V by 1 base and J by 5 bases, and 14 bases separated the two germline ends. The CDR3 is 15 amino acids. From germline, CDR1 is SGHNT and CDR2 YENEEA. CDR3 nucleotide sequence: TGTGCCAGCAGCTTAGTCTGGCAGCAGGCGACTGAAGCTTTCTTT. Protein: CASSLVWQQATEAFF.

To note about this clone: An end of the junction differs from the germline gene, which may be a read error. This chain links TRBV7-7 with TRBJ2-5, with 10 bases lining up with TRBD2. CDR3 length: 16 residues. Germline V gives CDR1 SSHAT, CDR2 FNYEAQ (reference sequence). The CDR3 loop reads CASSPLLAGVPETQYF. In DNA form, the CDR3 reads TGTGCTAGCAGCCCCCTCCTAGCGGGAGTACCAGAGACCCAGTACTTC.

The chain employs TRBV9 and TRBJ1-4; D is unresolved. V was trimmed by 2 bases and J by 3 bases, leaving 5 bases between them. CDR3 length equals 13 residues. CDR1 is SGDLS and CDR2 is YYNGEE in the germline V gene. CDR3 in amino acids: CASSVRANEKLFF. The CDR3 nucleotides are TGTGCCAGCAGCGTCCGGGCTAATGAAAAACTGTTTTTT.

This clone was counted a few times. The chain has TRBV19 and TRBJ1-2; 11 nucleotides align to TRBD1. Per the germline V gene, CDR1 is LNHDA and CDR2 is SQIVND (reference sequence). CDR3 length equals 14 residues. Trimming cost V 3 bases and J 8 bases; bases outside gene matches: 5. This CDR3 is CASSIRTGGRGYTF. DNA for the CDR3: TGTGCCAGTAGTATTCGGACAGGGGGCAGAGGCTACACCTTC.

The chain links TRBV6-5 to TRBJ1-1; 7 bases align to TRBD1. The CDR3 extends over 16 amino acids. The germline gives CDR1 MNHEY, CDR2 SVGAGI. J gave up 1 base and V 2 bases, and 7 bases lay outside the gene matches. This CDR3 reads CASSYGDSDSNTEAFF. CDR3 DNA sequence: TGTGCCAGCAGTTACGGGGACAGCGACTCGAACACTGAAGCTTTCTTT.

The chain recombines TRBV7-8 with TRBJ1-1; no firm D call. The V and J ends lost 4 bases and 1 base respectively, with 13 bases between them. This CDR3 contains 15 residues. Per germline, CDR1 SGHVS and CDR2 FQNEAQ. The CDR3 coding sequence is TGTGCCAGCAGCTCCAACAGTGGTGGGAACACTGAAGCTTTCTTT. Protein product: CASSSNSGGNTEAFF. The full variable domain, rest sourced from reference TRBV7-8 and TRBJ1-1, is GAGVSQSPRYKVAKRGQDVALRCDPISGHVSLFWYQQALGQGPEFLTYFQNEAQLDKSGLPSDRFFAERPEGSVSTLKIQRTQQEDSAVYLCASSSNSGGNTEAFFGQGTRLTVV.

The V gene is TRBV28, the J gene TRBJ1-1; D ambiguous. CDR1 is MDHEN and CDR2 is SYDVKM in the germline V gene. This CDR3 has 14 amino acids. V gave up 2 bases and J gave up 5 bases, with 12 bases separating them. This chain's CDR3 is CASSLDPSRTEAFF. The CDR3 nucleotides read TGTGCCAGCAGTTTAGACCCATCGCGGACTGAAGCTTTCTTT. The full variable domain, in which reference TRBV28 and TRBJ1-1 provide the parts outside the CDR3, is DVKVTQSSRYLVKRTGEKVFLECVQDMDHENMFWYRQDPGLGLRLIYFSYDVKMKEKGDIPEGYSVSREKKERFSLILESASTNQTSMYLCASSLDPSRTEAFFGQGTRLTVV.

The chain uses TRBV18 and TRBJ2-1; D uncertain. The CDR3 is 13 amino acids. V shed 2 bases and J shed 4 bases, with 6 bases lying between them. Germline V gene data show CDR1 as KGHSH and CDR2 as LQKENI. The CDR3 DNA follows: TGTGCCAGCTCACCAGAAGCGTACAATGAGCAGTTCTTC. Translating gives CASSPEAYNEQFF. Supplemented by reference TRBV18 and TRBJ2-1, the full variable domain reads NAGVMQNPRHLVRRRGQEARLRCSPMKGHSHVYWYRQLPEEGLKFMVYLQKENIIDESGMPKERFSAEFPKEGPSILRIQQVVRGDSAAYFCASSPEAYNEQFFGPGTRLTVL.

The chain's CDR3 is CASSLGRAGTYEQYF. The CDR3 nucleotides are TGTGCCAGCAGCTTGGGCCGAGCGGGGACCTACGAGCAGTACTTC. J is TRBJ2-7 and V is TRBV5-4; 7 nucleotides line up with TRBD2. In germline, CDR1 is SGHNT, CDR2 YYREEE (reference sequence). CDR3 length: 15 amino acids. V shed 0 bases and J 2 bases; nucleotides not matched to a gene: 5.

This clone was observed a few times. The chain is built from TRBV19 and TRBJ2-1; 10 nucleotides match TRBD2. The germline gives CDR1 LNHDA, CDR2 SQIVND (reference sequence). V gave up 0 bases and J gave up 7 bases; unmatched junction bases: 12. This CDR3 is built from 18 residues. This CDR3 reads CASSIDPPVLAGRNEQFF. Here the CDR3 DNA reads TGTGCCAGTAGTATAGATCCTCCCGTACTAGCGGGACGGAATGAGCAGTTCTTC. The variable domain in full, with the rest retrieved from reference TRBV19 and TRBJ2-1, is DGGITQSPKYLFRKEGQNVTLSCEQNLNHDAMYWYRQDPGQGLRLIYYSQIVNDFQKGDIAEGYSVSREKKESFPLTVTSAQKNPTAFYLCASSIDPPVLAGRNEQFFGPGTRLTVL.

This sequence joins TRBV6-1 and TRBJ2-3; 7 bases map to TRBD1. CDR3 length: 14 residues. V trimming: 8 bases; J trimming: 2 bases; junction bases outside the gene matches: 7. Germline CDR1 reads MNHNS; CDR2 reads SASEGT. CDR3 sequence reads: CASYGQEHTDTQYF. The CDR3 region has the DNA TGTGCCAGCTATGGACAGGAACACACAGATACGCAGTATTTT.

The rearrangement joins TRBV5-1 to TRBJ1-3; the D gene is possibly TRBD1 (5 bases). Per germline, CDR1 SGHRS and CDR2 YFSETQ. The CDR3 covers 15 residues. V dropped 5 bases and J dropped 0 bases, with 12 bases sitting between them. In nucleotides, the CDR3 is TGCGCCAGCAGACCGACAGCCAACTCTGGAAACACCATATATTTT. Translation gives CASRPTANSGNTIYF.

V and J are TRBV19 and TRBJ2-4, with TRBD1 matching 12 bases. The ends lost 3 bases at V and 1 base at J; junction bases unmatched: 10. There are 19 residues in the CDR3. Germline CDR1 and CDR2: LNHDA and SQIVND (reference sequence). Written as DNA, the CDR3 is TGTGCCAGTAGTATCCCCCTGGGACAGGGGGCGGGGGCCAAAAACATTCAGTACTTC. Protein product: CASSIPLGQGAGAKNIQYF. Full variable domain (outside the CDR3, taken from reference TRBV19 and TRBJ2-4): DGGITQSPKYLFRKEGQNVTLSCEQNLNHDAMYWYRQDPGQGLRLIYYSQIVNDFQKGDIAEGYSVSREKKESFPLTVTSAQKNPTAFYLCASSIPLGQGAGAKNIQYFGAGTRLSVL.

The CDR3 DNA reads TGTGCTAGTGGCCCCGGGGGGGGTGGAGAGACCCAGTACTTC. This codes for CASGPGGGGETQYF. The chain recombines TRBV12-5 with TRBJ2-5, with 8 bases that match TRBD2. Germline V gene lookup returns CDR1 LGHNT and CDR2 FRNRAP. The CDR3 spans 14 residues. The ends lost 6 bases at V and 4 bases at J; junction bases unmatched: 7. Complete variable domain (other parts from reference TRBV12-5 and TRBJ2-5): DARVTQTPRHKVTEMGQEVTMRCQPILGHNTVFWYRQTMMQGLELLAYFRNRAPLDDSGMPKDRFSAEMPDATLATLKIQPSEPRDSAVYFCASGPGGGGETQYFGPGTRLLVL.

This chain joins TRBV5-1 and TRBJ1-4; D gene unclear. V gave up 2 bases and J gave up 8 bases, with 13 bases separating them. The CDR3 contains 14 residues. Germline assignment: CDR1 SGHRS and CDR2 YFSETQ. The CDR3 DNA reads TGCGCCAGCAGCTTTGGTGGTACGTCGGAAAAACTGTTTTTT. Its protein product is CASSFGGTSEKLFF. The full variable domain, with the rest looked up from reference TRBV5-1 and TRBJ1-4, is KAGVTQTPRYLIKTRGQQVTLSCSPISGHRSVSWYQQTPGQGLQFLFEYFSETQRNKGNFPGRFSGRQFSNSRSEMNVSTLELGDSALYLCASSFGGTSEKLFFGSGTQLSVL.

The rearrangement uses TRBV2 and TRBJ2-5; a weak D match, TRBD1 (6 bases). The CDR3 has 14 residues. CDR1 and CDR2 (germline): SNHLY, FYNNEI. The V end was cut by 6 bases, the J end by 0 bases, with 11 bases between. The CDR3 here is CASSTQGYQETQYF. CDR3 coding DNA: TGTGCCAGCAGCACTCAGGGGTACCAAGAGACCCAGTACTTC.

The chain combines TRBV6-1 with TRBJ1-1; D not resolved. V was clipped by 10 bases and J by 5 bases, with 17 bases between them. This CDR3 spans 13 amino acids. Germline values: CDR1 MNHNS, CDR2 SASEGT. DNA of the CDR3: TGTGCCACTAGGACCACACTTGGTACTGAAGCTTTCTTT. Encoded protein: CATRTTLGTEAFF.

The genes are TRBV18 and TRBJ2-5; D gene uncertain. From germline, CDR1 is KGHSH and CDR2 LQKENI. This CDR3 contains 13 residues. V was shortened by 4 bases and J by 2 bases, with 8 bases between the two germline ends. The CDR3 bases are TGTGCCAGCTCACTTAATGATCAAGAGACCCAGTACTTC. Translating gives CASSLNDQETQYF.

The rearrangement joins TRBV7-9 to TRBJ2-4; 7 bases line up with TRBD2. Germline assignment: CDR1 SEHNR and CDR2 FQNEAQ (reference sequence). Germline trimming cut 5 bases from V and 2 bases from J; bases unmatched to any gene: 9. The CDR3 consists of 16 residues. The CDR3 loop reads CASSPWTSETKNIQYF. DNA of the CDR3: TGTGCCAGCAGCCCCTGGACTAGTGAAACCAAAAACATTCAGTACTTC.

This clone was seen a few times. The chain combines TRBV11-2 with TRBJ1-2, with D unclear. CDR3 length: 13 residues. Germline V gives CDR1 SGHAT, CDR2 FQNNGV. V was clipped by 4 bases and J by 0 bases, with 6 bases between them. The CDR3 loop is CASSSSSNYGYTF. CDR3 DNA: TGTGCCAGCAGCTCCTCATCTAACTATGGCTACACCTTC.

The chain combines TRBV19 with TRBJ1-2, with D possibly being TRBD1 (5 bases). With 2 bases removed from V and 6 bases from J, the gap between germline ends came to 10 bases. The CDR3 loop spans 13 amino acids. Germline CDR1 and CDR2: LNHDA and SQIVND (reference sequence). The CDR3 DNA reads as TGTGCCAGTAGTATAAGCGGGGCTGATGGCTACACCTTC. Its protein is CASSISGADGYTF.

This clone has just one count. The gene calls are TRBV6-1 and TRBJ2-3; 9 bases are shared with TRBD2. V was pared by 2 bases and J by 6 bases, with 9 bases of the junction left unmatched. This CDR3 has 16 residues. The germline V gene has CDR1 MNHNS and CDR2 SASEGT. The CDR3 DNA sequence: TGTGCCAGCAGTGAATCGGCTAGCGGGACGAGTGATACGCAGTATTTT. Amino acid sequence: CASSESASGTSDTQYF.

This chain uses TRBV5-4 with TRBJ2-1, with 10 bases lining up with TRBD1. This CDR3 has 15 amino acids. Germline values: CDR1 SGHNT, CDR2 YYREEE (reference sequence). V lost 1 base and J lost 7; bases outside the gene matches: 5. Here the CDR3 reads CASSLPGQGFNEQFF. The CDR3, as DNA: TGTGCCAGCAGCTTGCCGGGACAGGGGTTTAATGAGCAGTTCTTC. The full variable domain, completed using reference TRBV5-4 and TRBJ2-1, is ETGVTQSPTHLIKTRGQQVTLRCSSQSGHNTVSWYQQALGQGPQFIFQYYREEENGRGNFPPRFSGLQFPNYSSELNVNALELDDSALYLCASSLPGQGFNEQFFGPGTRLTVL.

This clone was recorded once. The rearrangement joins TRBV10-3 to TRBJ2-5; D unresolved. The V and J ends lost 8 bases and 5 bases respectively, with 15 bases between them. Germline loops: CDR1 ENHRY, CDR2 SYGVKD. This CDR3 is built from 13 residues. CDR3 bases: TGTGCCATCGGCGTATCGGTGGTGGAGACCCAGTACTTC. Protein: CAIGVSVVETQYF.

The chain uses TRBV19 and TRBJ2-1, with 8 bases identical to TRBD2. The germline V gene encodes CDR1 LNHDA and CDR2 SQIVND (reference sequence). V lost 5 bases, J lost 5 bases, and 8 bases stayed unmatched. The CDR3 spans 15 residues. The CDR3 loop is CASSSPGGWNNEQFF. For the CDR3, the DNA is TGTGCCAGTAGTTCTCCGGGAGGGTGGAACAATGAGCAGTTCTTC.

This chain joins TRBV9 and TRBJ1-6; D is perhaps TRBD1 (6 bases). CDR1 and CDR2 (germline): SGDLS, YYNGEE. Trimming cost V 2 bases and J 5 bases, with 11 bases left between them. CDR3 length equals 15 residues. This CDR3 reads CASSVQGTDNSPLHF. CDR3 coding DNA: TGTGCCAGCAGCGTTCAGGGGACGGATAATTCACCCCTCCACTTT. The full variable domain, rest sourced from reference TRBV9 and TRBJ1-6, is DSGVTQTPKHLITATGQRVTLRCSPRSGDLSVYWYQQSLDQGLQFLIQYYNGEERAKGNILERFSAQQFPDLHSELNLSSLELGDSALYFCASSVQGTDNSPLHFGNGTRLTVT.